Following are 22 T cell receptor beta chains from one sample sequenced in a study of cytomegalovirus exposure and HLA in healthy donors. The PCR employed 60 Vbeta primers together with 13 Jbeta primers. This table comes from immunoSEQ multiplex PCR, and its TCRdb copy is limited to in-frame clones, with some not included. The sample records 200,000 or so clones, almost 85% being singletons. Material: PBMCs. The receptors shown here come from a boy between 5 and 17 years old in good health and CMV-seronegative.

This rearrangement joins TRBV5-5 to TRBJ1-1, with D possibly matching TRBD1 (5 bases). The CDR3 has 14 amino acids. CDR1 and CDR2 from the germline V gene are SGHKS and YYEKEE (reference sequence). V was trimmed by 2 bases and J by 1 base, leaving 9 bases between them. CDR3 nucleotide sequence: TGTGCCAGCAGCTTCTCGACAGCGAACACTGAAGCTTTCTTT. Translated, it gives CASSFSTANTEAFF.

The V call is TRBV7-8, the J call TRBJ2-5; 8 bases are shared with TRBD2. Losses at the gene ends were 5 bases for V and 2 bases for J; bases not matched to a gene: 4. Germline loops: CDR1 SGHVS, CDR2 FQNEAQ. CDR3 size: 14 residues. CDR3 amino acids: CASSLIAGQETQYF. The CDR3 region has the DNA TGTGCCAGCAGCCTAATAGCGGGACAAGAGACCCAGTACTTC.

This rearrangement joins TRBV27 to TRBJ1-2; 7 bases match TRBD1. The V gene's germline CDR1 is MNHEY and CDR2 SMNVEV (reference sequence). Trimming cost V 3 bases and J 0 bases; bases outside gene matches: 10. This CDR3 has 17 amino acids. The CDR3, as DNA: TGTGCCAGCAGTTTCCTACTTAAAGGGGGCTCTAACTATGGCTACACCTTC. It yields the protein CASSFLLKGGSNYGYTF.

This sequence joins TRBV28 and TRBJ2-5; 7 nucleotides align to TRBD2. The CDR3 runs to 15 residues. The germline V gene has CDR1 MDHEN and CDR2 SYDVKM. V was pared by 0 bases and J by 4 bases, with 5 bases of the junction left unmatched. CDR3: CASSLWQGGSETQYF. Written as DNA, the CDR3 is TGTGCCAGCAGTTTATGGCAGGGAGGGTCAGAGACCCAGTACTTC.

The rearrangement links TRBV7-3 to TRBJ2-7; D possibly corresponds to TRBD2 (6 bases). The germline V and J ends were trimmed by 4 bases and 0 bases, with 16 bases remaining between them. From germline, CDR1 is SGHTA and CDR2 FQGTGA. There are 16 residues in the CDR3. Here the CDR3 DNA reads TGTGCCAGCAGCTCGGTGGAGGGCGACGTCTCCTACGAGCAGTACTTC. Amino acid sequence: CASSSVEGDVSYEQYF.

This clone was seen a few times. This sequence joins TRBV6-1 and TRBJ2-7; D is undetermined. Trimming left V 1 base short and J 1 base short, with 5 bases between. The CDR3 consists of 13 residues. Per the germline V gene, CDR1 is MNHNS and CDR2 is SASEGT. The CDR3: CASSEEQSYEQYF. CDR3 in DNA: TGTGCCAGCAGTGAAGAGCAATCCTACGAGCAGTACTTC.

The J gene is TRBJ2-1, the V gene TRBV5-6; TRBD1 might be the D (6 bases). This CDR3 region has 14 residues. Deletions cut 3 bases from V and 10 bases from J, with 17 bases between. CDR1 is SGHDT, CDR2 YYEEEE, per germline. The CDR3 region is CASSWGHAILEQFF. Here the CDR3 DNA reads TGTGCCAGCAGCTGGGGACACGCTATATTGGAGCAGTTCTTC.

This rearrangement joins TRBV27 to TRBJ2-7, with 10 positions matching TRBD2. The germline V gene has CDR1 MNHEY and CDR2 SMNVEV (reference sequence). The CDR3 runs to 16 residues. Germline trimming cut 0 bases from V and 7 bases from J; bases unmatched to any gene: 9. CDR3 sequence reads: CASSLSTLAGDREQYF. The CDR3 DNA is TGTGCCAGCAGTTTATCTACGCTAGCGGGAGATCGGGAGCAGTACTTC.

The J gene is TRBJ2-1, the V gene TRBV7-9; perhaps TRBD2 as D (5 bases). The CDR3 has 15 residues. Deletions cut 5 bases from V and 8 bases from J, with 19 bases between. Germline CDR1 and CDR2: SEHNR and FQNEAQ (reference sequence). In DNA, the CDR3 is TGTGCCAGCAGCACCGGACGGCGGGTTTCGGATGAGCAGTTCTTC. Protein: CASSTGRRVSDEQFF.

The rearrangement joins TRBV7-8 to TRBJ2-3, with D perhaps matching TRBD2 (7 bases). This CDR3 is 16 amino acids long. V gave up 0 bases and J gave up 5 bases, with 15 bases separating them. Germline V gene lookup returns CDR1 SGHVS and CDR2 FQNEAQ. This CDR3 is CASSLAGGVPGDTQYF. CDR3 DNA sequence: TGTGCCAGCAGCTTAGCAGGGGGGGTCCCTGGAGATACGCAGTATTTT.

The chain joins TRBV9 to TRBJ2-5; possible D gene TRBD2, 6 bases. V was trimmed by 3 bases and J by 1 base, leaving 13 bases between them. The germline V gene encodes CDR1 SGDLS and CDR2 YYNGEE. The CDR3 runs 15 residues. The CDR3 region is CASSAGGGTQETQYF. CDR3 nucleotide sequence: TGTGCCAGCAGCGCCGGGGGAGGTACCCAAGAGACCCAGTACTTC.

The V gene is TRBV7-2, the J gene TRBJ1-5, with 11 nucleotides matching TRBD1. CDR3 length: 16 amino acids. CDR1 is SGHTA, CDR2 FQGNSA, per germline. V gave up 1 base and J gave up 4 bases; unmatched junction bases: 3. The CDR3 DNA reads as TGTGCCAGCAGCTTAGGCGGGACAGGGGGTAATCAGCCCCAGCATTTT. Its protein is CASSLGGTGGNQPQHF.

Of note for this clone: A read error may account for a junction end that differs from germline. The CDR3 nucleotides read TGTTCCAGCAGGCGGGTGAACACTGAAGCTTTCTTT. It encodes CSSRRVNTEAFF. V and J are TRBV7-9 and TRBJ1-1; D is unresolved. The CDR3 extends over 12 amino acids. CDR1 SEHNR and CDR2 FQNEAQ come from the germline V gene (reference sequence).

Remarks on this clone: Other DNA sequences in this specimen translate into the identical CDR3. V gene TRBV5-1 combines with J gene TRBJ1-1; D might be TRBD1 (5 bases). Germline CDR1 and CDR2: SGHRS and YFSETQ. The V end lost 3 bases, the J end lost 8 bases, and 11 bases lay between the germline ends. This CDR3 spans 12 amino acids. The CDR3 protein is CASSWGGREAFF. As DNA, the CDR3 is TGCGCCAGCAGCTGGGGGGGGAGGGAAGCTTTCTTT. Together with reference TRBV5-1 and TRBJ1-1, the CDR3 gives the full variable domain: KAGVTQTPRYLIKTRGQQVTLSCSPISGHRSVSWYQQTPGQGLQFLFEYFSETQRNKGNFPGRFSGRQFSNSRSEMNVSTLELGDSALYLCASSWGGREAFFGQGTRLTVV.

This chain connects TRBV9 to TRBJ1-1; no clear D gene. The CDR3 length is 14 residues. Looked up from germline, CDR1 is SGDLS and CDR2 is YYNGEE. Deletions cut 4 bases from V and 5 bases from J, with 15 bases between. The chain's CDR3 is CASSPIGGRTEAFF. In nucleotides, the CDR3 is TGTGCCAGCAGCCCAATAGGAGGTCGTACTGAAGCTTTCTTT.

The chain links TRBV6-5 to TRBJ1-1; D ambiguous. This CDR3 spans 15 amino acids. Germline values: CDR1 MNHEY, CDR2 SVGAGI. V was cut by 2 bases and J by 0 bases, with 10 bases left in between. The CDR3: CASSYRGQLNTEAFF. CDR3 in DNA: TGTGCCAGCAGTTACCGAGGGCAGCTGAACACTGAAGCTTTCTTT.

The chain employs TRBV7-3 and TRBJ2-1; 14 nucleotides align to TRBD2. After removal of 2 bases from V and 0 bases from J, the junction contained 12 bases not matched to a gene. CDR3 size: 21 residues. CDR1 is SGHTA and CDR2 is FQGTGA in the germline V gene. The CDR3 DNA is TGTGCCAGCAGCTTATTACCCCCGGGACTAGCGGGGGCGAGCTCCTACAATGAGCAGTTCTTC. It codes for CASSLLPPGLAGASSYNEQFF.

About this clone itself: This specimen includes other DNA sequences encoding the same CDR3. The chain links TRBV6-6 to TRBJ1-1, with 10 positions matching TRBD1. V was clipped by 2 bases and J by 6 bases; unmatched bases: 0. The CDR3 consists of 13 residues. CDR1 and CDR2 from the germline V gene are MNHNY and SVGAGI (reference sequence). The CDR3 sequence: CASSYGQGAEAFF. The CDR3 bases are TGTGCCAGCAGTTACGGACAGGGGGCTGAAGCTTTCTTT.

The rearrangement joins TRBV7-9 to TRBJ1-2; no firm D call. Trimming cost V 8 bases and J 5 bases, with 15 bases left between them. CDR1 and CDR2 from the germline V gene are SEHNR and FQNEAQ (reference sequence). This CDR3 has 13 residues. The CDR3 reads CASLGEAGYGYTF. The CDR3 DNA follows: TGTGCCAGCCTAGGCGAGGCTGGGTATGGCTACACCTTC.

The chain joins TRBV13 to TRBJ2-5; D might be TRBD1 (6 bases). The CDR3 is made up of 12 amino acids. CDR1 and CDR2 (germline): PRHDT, FYEKMQ (reference sequence). V lost 0 bases and J 10 bases, leaving 9 bases between the germline ends. The CDR3 DNA follows: TGTGCCAGCAGCTTAGGCGACAGGAGCCAGTACTTC. Its protein is CASSLGDRSQYF.

This chain connects TRBV10-3 to TRBJ1-1; unclear D gene. The CDR3 consists of 13 residues. Germline CDR1 ENHRY, CDR2 SYGVKD. Between the trimmed V and J ends, which lost 6 bases and 1 base, there was a span of 9 bases. Here the CDR3 DNA reads TGTGCCATCAGGAAAGACACGAACACTGAAGCTTTCTTT. It yields the protein CAIRKDTNTEAFF.

This clone has only a few counts. The rearrangement joins TRBV2 to TRBJ1-1; D not resolved. The CDR3 extends over 12 amino acids. Germline CDR1 is SNHLY and CDR2 is FYNNEI. The V end lost 8 bases, the J end lost 4 bases, and 11 bases lay between the germline ends. The CDR3 sequence: CASHMVSTEAFF. CDR3 DNA sequence: TGTGCCAGCCACATGGTGTCCACTGAAGCTTTCTTT. The full variable domain, rest sourced from reference TRBV2 and TRBJ1-1, is EPEVTQTPSHQVTQMGQEVILRCVPISNHLYFYWYRQILGQKVEFLVSFYNNEISEKSEIFDDQFSVERPDGSNFTLKIRSTKLEDSAMYFCASHMVSTEAFFGQGTRLTVV.